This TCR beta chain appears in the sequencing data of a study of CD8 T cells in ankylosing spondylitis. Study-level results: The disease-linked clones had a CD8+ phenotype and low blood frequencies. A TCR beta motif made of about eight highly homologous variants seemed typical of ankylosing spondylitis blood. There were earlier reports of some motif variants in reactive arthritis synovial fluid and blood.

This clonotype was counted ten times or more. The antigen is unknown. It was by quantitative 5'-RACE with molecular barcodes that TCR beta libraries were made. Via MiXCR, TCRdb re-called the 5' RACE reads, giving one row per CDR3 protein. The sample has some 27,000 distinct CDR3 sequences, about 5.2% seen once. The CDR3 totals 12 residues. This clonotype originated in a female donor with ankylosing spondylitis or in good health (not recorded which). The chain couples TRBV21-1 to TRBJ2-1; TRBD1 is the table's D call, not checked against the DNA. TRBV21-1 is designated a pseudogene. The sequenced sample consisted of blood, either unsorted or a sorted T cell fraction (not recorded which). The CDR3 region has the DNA TGTGCCAGCAGCAACCGACAGGGGGCAATATTCTTC. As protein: CASSNRQGAIFF.